The clone carrying this T cell receptor beta chain has just one count. The sample comes from a study of blood T cell repertoires in COVID-19. Across the study: The samples span acute and convalescent COVID-19 from the United States, Italy and Spain.

Assay: immunoSEQ multiplex PCR; the TCRdb copy retains only in-frame clones and omits some. The sample holds more than 110,000 clones, 75% to 80% seen once. The germline gives CDR1 GTSNPN, CDR2 SVGIG (reference sequence). V lost 2 bases to trimming and J lost 8 bases; unmatched junction nucleotides: 12. The CDR3 totals 15 residues. This receptor was identified in a woman in her 50s who had recovered from COVID-19. The sequenced sample was PBMCs or T cells enriched from blood (not recorded which). This chain joins TRBV30 and TRBJ1-1; 9 bases line up with TRBD1. The CDR3 is CAWSRTPGQGVEAFF. The DNA for the CDR3 is TGTGCCTGGAGTCGCACCCCGGGACAGGGTGTAGAAGCTTTCTTT.